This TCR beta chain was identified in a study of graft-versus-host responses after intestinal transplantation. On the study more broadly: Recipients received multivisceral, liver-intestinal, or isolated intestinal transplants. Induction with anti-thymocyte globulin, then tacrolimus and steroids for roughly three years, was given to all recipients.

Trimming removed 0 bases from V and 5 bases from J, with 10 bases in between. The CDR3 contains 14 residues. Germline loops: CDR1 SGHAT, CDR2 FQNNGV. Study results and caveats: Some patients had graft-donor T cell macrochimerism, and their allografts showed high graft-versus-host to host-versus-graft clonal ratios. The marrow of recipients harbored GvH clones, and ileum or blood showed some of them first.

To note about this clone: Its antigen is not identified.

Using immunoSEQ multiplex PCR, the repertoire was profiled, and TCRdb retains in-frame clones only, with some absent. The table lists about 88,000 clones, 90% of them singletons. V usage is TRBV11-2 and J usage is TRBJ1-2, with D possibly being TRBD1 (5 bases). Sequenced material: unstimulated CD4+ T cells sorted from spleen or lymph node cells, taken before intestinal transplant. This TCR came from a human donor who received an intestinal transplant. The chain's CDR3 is CASSLEPGGYGYTF. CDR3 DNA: TGTGCCAGCAGCTTAGAGCCGGGGGGATATGGCTACACCTTC.